These 18 T cell receptor beta chains came from one sample sequenced in a study of T cell responses to AZD1222 COVID-19 vaccine. Method: immunoSEQ multiplex PCR; TCRdb's copy keeps in-frame clones and lacks some. Of 100,000 to 150,000 clones detected, about 89% appear once; the ten largest clones hold approximately 5.9%. Sequences were derived from peripheral blood, sampled on day 0 of AZD1222 vaccination. Receptors originate from an adult in good health.

This clone was observed once. This sequence joins TRBV5-1 and TRBJ1-1, with TRBD1 matching over 10 bases. CDR3 length: 13 amino acids. Unmatched junction bases numbered 2, after V lost 1 base and J lost 8 bases. Germline V lookup: CDR1 SGHRS, CDR2 YFSETQ. CDR3 loop: CASSLPGQGEAFF. Here the CDR3 DNA reads TGCGCCAGCAGCTTGCCGGGACAGGGGGAAGCTTTCTTT.

The V call is TRBV9, the J call TRBJ2-1; 8 bases map to TRBD2. The trim removed 2 bases at V and 8 bases at J, leaving 9 bases unmatched. Germline V gene sequence: CDR1 SGDLS, CDR2 YYNGEE. This CDR3 contains 15 residues. The CDR3 DNA reads as TGTGCCAGCAGCGTGGCTTCGGGAGGGCCTTATGAGCAGTTCTTC. Translation: CASSVASGGPYEQFF.

This sequence joins TRBV6-6 and TRBJ2-2; 9 nucleotides align to TRBD1. V was clipped by 5 bases and J by 4 bases; unmatched bases: 11. CDR1 and CDR2 (germline): MNHNY, SVGAGI (reference sequence). The CDR3 has 17 amino acids. CDR3: CASSRAGQGKGTGELFF. For the CDR3, the DNA is TGTGCCAGCAGTCGAGCGGGACAGGGTAAAGGCACCGGGGAGCTGTTTTTT.

The chain has TRBV6-1 and TRBJ1-4; D gene uncertain. CDR1 is MNHNS and CDR2 is SASEGT in the germline V gene. The CDR3 length is 16 residues. The V gene lost 0 bases and the J gene lost 0 bases, with 8 bases spanning the gap. CDR3 residues: CASSEAVFATNEKLFF. As DNA, the CDR3 is TGTGCCAGCAGTGAAGCTGTATTTGCAACTAATGAAAAACTGTTTTTT.

The genes are TRBV25-1 and TRBJ2-7; a possible D gene is TRBD2 (6 bases). V lost 10 bases, J lost 1 base, and 14 bases lay in between. The CDR3 runs to 13 residues. Germline V gene sequence: CDR1 MGHDK, CDR2 SYGVNS. The CDR3 region is CATQEGLSYEQYF. CDR3 in DNA: TGTGCCACCCAGGAGGGTTTATCCTACGAGCAGTACTTC.

The chain joins TRBV6-2 or TRBV6-3 to TRBJ1-2; 12 bases align to TRBD1. Germline CDR1 and CDR2: MNHEY and SVGEGT. The CDR3 runs to 16 residues. Trimming cost V 5 bases and J 6 bases; bases outside gene matches: 10. The CDR3 bases are TGTGCCAGCAGTCGTTTCCCGGGACAGGGGGCTGATGGCTACACCTTC. It specifies CASSRFPGQGADGYTF.

The rearrangement joins TRBV5-1 to TRBJ1-1, with D possibly being TRBD1 (5 bases). From germline, CDR1 is SGHRS and CDR2 YFSETQ. Trimming left V 7 bases short and J 8 bases short, with 21 bases between. This CDR3 is built from 14 residues. The CDR3 reads CASSFETGAGEAFF. Written as DNA, the CDR3 is TGCGCCAGCTCATTCGAAACTGGGGCTGGAGAAGCTTTCTTT.

V is TRBV12-3 or TRBV12-4 and J is TRBJ1-1; the D gene is possibly TRBD1 (6 bases). The CDR3 consists of 12 residues. Trimming left V 6 bases short and J 11 bases short, with 16 bases between. The CDR3 sequence is CASSRTGTAAFF. The CDR3, as DNA: TGTGCCAGCAGCAGAACAGGGACGGCGGCTTTCTTT.

The chain combines TRBV6-5 with TRBJ1-2, with 8 bases that match TRBD1. Germline V gives CDR1 MNHEY, CDR2 SVGAGI. This CDR3 comprises 15 residues. Losses at the gene ends were 4 bases for V and 3 bases for J; bases not matched to a gene: 7. The chain's CDR3 is CASSSWTGSDYGYTF. CDR3 nucleotide sequence: TGTGCCAGCAGTTCCTGGACAGGGAGTGACTATGGCTACACCTTC.

The V gene is TRBV7-2, the J gene TRBJ1-1; no clear D. This CDR3 region has 14 residues. Between the trimmed V and J ends, which lost 1 base and 1 base, there was a span of 7 bases. The germline V gene encodes CDR1 SGHTA and CDR2 FQGNSA. The CDR3 bases are TGTGCCAGCAGCTTAGTTTTAGGGAACACTGAAGCTTTCTTT. It codes for CASSLVLGNTEAFF.

The V gene is TRBV14, the J gene TRBJ2-7; 7 bases map to TRBD2. Germline V lookup: CDR1 SGHDN, CDR2 FVKESK. This CDR3 has 15 amino acids. V lost 1 base to trimming and J lost 6 bases; unmatched junction nucleotides: 9. CDR3 in amino acids: CASSQVLAGSGEQYF. CDR3 nucleotides: TGTGCCAGCAGCCAAGTGTTAGCGGGTAGTGGCGAGCAGTACTTC. Drawing the rest from reference TRBV14 and TRBJ2-7, the complete variable domain is EAGVTQFPSHSVIEKGQTVTLRCDPISGHDNLYWYRRVMGKEIKFLLHFVKESKQDESGMPNNRFLAERTGGTYSTLKVQPAELEDSGVYFCASSQVLAGSGEQYFGPGTRLTVT.

This chain links TRBV14 with TRBJ2-7, with D perhaps matching TRBD1 (6 bases). CDR1 is SGHDN and CDR2 is FVKESK in the germline V gene. The CDR3 has 13 amino acids. Trimming removed 4 bases from V and 7 bases from J, with 14 bases in between. The DNA for the CDR3 is TGTGCCAGCAGCCGGAACAGGGTCGGAGAGCAGTACTTC. It translates to CASSRNRVGEQYF. The variable domain in full, completed from reference TRBV14 and TRBJ2-7, reads EAGVTQFPSHSVIEKGQTVTLRCDPISGHDNLYWYRRVMGKEIKFLLHFVKESKQDESGMPNNRFLAERTGGTYSTLKVQPAELEDSGVYFCASSRNRVGEQYFGPGTRLTVT.

The J gene is TRBJ1-2, the V gene TRBV28; D gene ambiguous. V was pared by 6 bases and J by 4 bases, with 12 bases between. Germline loops: CDR1 MDHEN, CDR2 SYDVKM. The CDR3 covers 13 residues. The CDR3 DNA reads as TGTGCCAGCAGCCCTCGGGCGCTCTATGGCTACACCTTC. Amino acids: CASSPRALYGYTF.

The chain couples TRBV3-1 (or the pseudogene TRBV3-2) to TRBJ2-7; possibly TRBD2 for D (6 bases). The CDR3 consists of 16 residues. The germline V and J ends were trimmed by 0 bases and 2 bases, with 14 bases remaining between them. Per the germline V gene, CDR1 is LGHDT and CDR2 is YNNKEL (reference sequence). The CDR3 loop is CASSQEADGGPYEQYF. For the CDR3, the DNA is TGTGCCAGCAGCCAAGAAGCCGACGGAGGGCCCTACGAGCAGTACTTC.

V is TRBV5-1 and J is TRBJ1-4; no firm D call. Germline-derived CDR1 and CDR2 are SGHRS and YFSETQ. The CDR3 loop spans 12 amino acids. V dropped 2 bases and J dropped 4 bases, with 3 bases sitting between them. The DNA of the CDR3 is TGCGCCAGCAGCTTAAATAATGAAAAACTGTTTTTT. Protein: CASSLNNEKLFF.

The V call is TRBV6-5, the J call TRBJ1-1; perhaps TRBD1 as D (5 bases). The CDR3 runs to 12 residues. The V and J ends lost 4 bases and 11 bases respectively, with 14 bases between them. Germline-derived CDR1 and CDR2 are MNHEY and SVGAGI. The CDR3 spells CASSSLTAPAFF. The CDR3 DNA is TGTGCCAGCAGTTCCCTGACAGCGCCGGCTTTCTTT.

CDR3 amino acids: CSVQGQGNYEQYF. The CDR3 DNA follows: TGCAGCGTCCAAGGACAGGGTAACTACGAGCAGTACTTC. The chain recombines TRBV29-1 with TRBJ2-7; 8 bases line up with TRBD1. Trimming at V came to 6 bases and at J to 3 bases, leaving 7 bases not matched to a gene. The CDR3 has 13 residues. CDR1 and CDR2 (germline): SQVTM, ANQGSEA.

J is TRBJ2-5 and V is TRBV7-6; TRBD1 matches at 10 bases. The J segment lost 6 bases and the V segment lost 8 bases, leaving 3 bases of the junction unmatched. Germline V lookup: CDR1 SGHVS, CDR2 FNYEAQ. CDR3 length equals 12 residues. CDR3 DNA sequence: TGTGCCAGCGGACAGGGGGATCAGACCCAGTACTTC. Translation: CASGQGDQTQYF. Full variable domain (rest looked up from reference TRBV7-6 and TRBJ2-5): GAGVSQSPRYKVTKRGQDVALRCDPISGHVSLYWYRQALGQGPEFLTYFNYEAQQDKSGLPNDRFSAERPEGSISTLTIQRTEQRDSAMYRCASGQGDQTQYFGPGTRLLVL.